This T cell receptor (beta chain) was sequenced in a study of vaccination effects on CD4 cells after COVID-19 (dated by TCRdb to between 2021 and 2022). Background for the entire study: Across the study, the median time from the second dose to post-vaccine sampling was 72 days (range 14 to 241). SARS-CoV-2 spike-specific CD4+ TCR repertoires were compared before and after mRNA vaccination in COVID-19 convalescent patients and in infection-naive vaccine recipients. The full study included 10 COVID-19 convalescent patients and a few SARS-CoV-2-naive healthy vaccine recipients. Cultures from other donors in the study were sequenced using the Oncomine TCR Beta short-read assay on an Illumina iSeq 100.

From the cysteine up to the phenylalanine, the CDR3 has a length of 15 residues. Solely the CDR3 DNA is kept, with 45 bases framed from the first base. A distance of 14 bases separates the germline ends of V and J, which lose 1 base and 6 bases respectively. The germline V gene (reference sequence) sets CDR1 to LGHDT and CDR2 to YNNKEL. The library relied on the immunoSEQ multiplex PCR assay. DNA from the CD4+ T cells that had been cultured and isolated underwent TCR beta CDR3 sequencing. In the authors' own workflow: Non-productive TCR sequences were removed, reads were trimmed to the CDR3 region, and CDR3s of at least 7 amino acids were retained. The MANAFEST web app was used to identify antigen-specific clonotypes by comparing expansion in peptide wells with expansion in reference cultures. To be called positive, a clone needed expansion at FDR<0.05 compared with the reference and with all other wells, an odds ratio greater than 5, and a frequency greater than 0.1% in two replicate wells. A clonotype was defined as cross-reactive if the clonotype was significantly expanded both in SARS-CoV-2 spike wells and in at least one common cold coronavirus spike condition. Levenshtein distance calculated with the stringdist R package was used to assess CDR3 similarity, and unrooted trees were constructed with ape in R 3.6.1. TCRdb retrieved this table from immuneACCESS and kept in-frame rearrangements only. Not all clones are present; in checked studies, unresolved V genes account for under half, and no reason is known for the remainder. D and trimming were read from the DNA, whereas the V and J calls and clone size are those reported in that table. Here the sample has some 40,000 clones; 82% occur a single time. The biggest ten clones account for around 2% of the sample.

Worth noting for this clone: Its specific antigen is unknown. Qualities for individual bases were not recorded, and no much larger clone is one base off.

In the ViraFEST assay, PBMC were stimulated with viral peptide pools, and TCR sequencing was then used to find antigen-specific CD4+ T cell clonotypes based on their expansion. After more than 9 days of culture, CD4+ T cells were isolated with the EasySep CD4+ T cell isolation kit. Each participant received two doses of an mRNA SARS-CoV-2 vaccine, either BNT162b2 or mRNA-1273. The absence of prior SARS-CoV-2 infection in healthy vaccine recipients was confirmed by negative nucleocapsid antibodies before and after vaccination. Two million PBMC per well were cultured in IMDM with roughly 5% human AB serum, 10 IU/ml IL-2 and gentamicin, plus 10 ug/ml peptides. Half of the culture medium was replaced with fresh IL-2-containing medium on days 3 and 7. Unless noted otherwise, every peptide stimulation condition was grown in triplicate wells. Using Ficoll-Paque Plus gradient centrifugation, PBMC were separated from whole blood and then either used fresh or cryopreserved at -140C. The overlapping peptide pools covered the spike proteins of SARS-CoV-2 as well as those of the common cold coronaviruses HCoV-NL63, HCoV-OC43 and HCoV-229E. Genomic DNA was extracted from cultured CD4+ T cells with the QIAamp micro DNA kit.

The research as a whole found: Clones induced by infection and clones induced by vaccination both contracted markedly at late timepoints after vaccination, which fits with T cell responses waning over time. In healthy vaccine recipients, vaccine-induced clones were almost all SARS-CoV-2 mono-reactive, with only 1 of 255 cross-reactive with common cold coronaviruses. Only a small number of convalescent patients were included, and no early post-infection timepoints were available, which limited the study.

This TCR was recovered from a human donor who received a COVID-19 vaccine. Some clones in this sample may be carry-over from other donors' samples. The chain employs TRBV3-1 (or the pseudogene TRBV3-2) and TRBJ2-3, with the D gene too uncertain to name. Material: CD4+ T cells from PBMCs cultured with HCoV-NL63 spike peptides, obtained after COVID-19 vaccination. Reading the label with the study, this specimen's cell subset or site is: HCoV-NL63 spike overlapping peptide pool stimulation. DNA sequence: TGTGCCAGCAGCCAAGGGACCCGGGCCGGGGATACGCAGTATTTT. Protein translation: CASSQGTRAGDTQYF.